This T cell receptor (beta chain) was recovered during a study of blood T cell repertoires in COVID-19. On the study more broadly: Researchers got acute and convalescent COVID-19 samples from the United States, Italy and Spain. Sources were T cells, B-cell-depleted T cells, or PBMCs; the material itself was cDNA or gDNA.

As originally analysed: Amplification from reference gene primers served as the basis for estimated nucleated cell counts. Generated by immunoSEQ multiplex PCR, the TCRdb table keeps only in-frame clones and is missing some. V and J calls plus clone size are reproduced from that table; the DNA served to infer D and trimming. The sample yields fewer than 110,000 clones, approximately 90% seen once. Germline lookup yields CDR1 MGHDK and CDR2 SYGVNS. Trimming took 2 bases from V and 4 from J; bases not matched to a gene: 3. The CDR3 is made up of 14 amino acids. This receptor was taken from a man in his fifties or sixties with acute or convalescent COVID-19. The sequenced sample consisted of peripheral blood. The chain joins TRBV25-1 to TRBJ1-2; 8 nucleotides line up with TRBD1. The CDR3 DNA reads as TGTGCCAGCAGTGAAATGGGACAGGCCTATGGCTACACCTTC. This codes for CASSEMGQAYGYTF.